One T cell receptor (beta chain) is described in this entry. This entry comes from a study of cytomegalovirus exposure and HLA in healthy donors. CDR1 and CDR2 (germline): MDHEN, SYDVKM. Between the trimmed V and J ends, which lost 1 base and 3 bases, there was a span of 11 bases. The CDR3 spans 15 residues. The PCR employed 60 Vbeta primers together with 13 Jbeta primers. Authors' data handling: A later analysis tallied 80 million to 100 million unique TCR beta chains, around 11 million of them shared. Measured with immunoSEQ multiplex PCR; TCRdb has only the in-frame clones, and not every one. V and J calls plus clone size are reproduced from that table; the DNA served to infer D and trimming. The sample lists about 190,000 clones, more than 65% occurring once.

The sample consisted of PBMCs. This rearrangement joins TRBV28 to TRBJ2-3; TRBD2 is a possible D gene (5 bases). The receptor was isolated from a woman aged 25-40 years in good health and CMV-seropositive. CDR3 DNA: TGTGCCAGCAGTTTATCCGGGAAGGGTACAGATACGCAGTATTTT. Translation: CASSLSGKGTDTQYF.